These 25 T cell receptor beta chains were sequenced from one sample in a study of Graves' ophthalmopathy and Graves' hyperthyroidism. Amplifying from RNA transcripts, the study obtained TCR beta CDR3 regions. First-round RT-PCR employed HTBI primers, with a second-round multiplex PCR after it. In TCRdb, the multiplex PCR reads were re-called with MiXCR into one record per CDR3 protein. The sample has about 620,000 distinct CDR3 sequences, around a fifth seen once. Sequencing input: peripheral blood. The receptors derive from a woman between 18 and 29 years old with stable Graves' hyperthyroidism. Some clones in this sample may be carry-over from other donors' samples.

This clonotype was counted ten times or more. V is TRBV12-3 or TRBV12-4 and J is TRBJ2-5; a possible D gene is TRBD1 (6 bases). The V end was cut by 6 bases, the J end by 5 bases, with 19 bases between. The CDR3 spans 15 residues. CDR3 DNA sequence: TGTGCCAGCAGCCCCCGGGACACGCTCGGTGAGACCCAGTACTTC. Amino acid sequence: CASSPRDTLGETQYF.

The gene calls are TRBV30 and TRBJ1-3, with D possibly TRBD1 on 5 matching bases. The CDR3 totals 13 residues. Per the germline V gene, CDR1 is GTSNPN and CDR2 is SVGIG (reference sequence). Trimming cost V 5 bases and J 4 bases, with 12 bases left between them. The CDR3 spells CAWSGTGGNTIYF. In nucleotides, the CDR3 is TGTGCCTGGTCCGGGACGGGAGGAAACACCATATATTTT. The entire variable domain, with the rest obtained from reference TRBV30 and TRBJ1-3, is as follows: SQTIHQWPATLVQPVGSPLSLECTVEGTSNPNLYWYRQAAGRGLQLLFYSVGIGQISSEVPQNLSASRPQDRQFILSSKKLLLSDSGFYLCAWSGTGGNTIYFGEGSWLTVV.

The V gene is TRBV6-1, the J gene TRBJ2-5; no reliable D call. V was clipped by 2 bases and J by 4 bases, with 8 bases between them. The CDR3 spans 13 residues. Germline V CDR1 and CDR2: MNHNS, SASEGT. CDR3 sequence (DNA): TGTGCCAGCAGTGAAAGGCCGCTAGAGACCCAGTACTTC. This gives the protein CASSERPLETQYF.

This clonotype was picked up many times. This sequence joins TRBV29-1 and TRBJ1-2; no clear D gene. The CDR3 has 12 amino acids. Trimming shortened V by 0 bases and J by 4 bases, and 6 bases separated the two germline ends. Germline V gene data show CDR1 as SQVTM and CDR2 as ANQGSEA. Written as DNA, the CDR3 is TGCAGCGTTGAAGACATAACCTATGGCTACACCTTC. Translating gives CSVEDITYGYTF.

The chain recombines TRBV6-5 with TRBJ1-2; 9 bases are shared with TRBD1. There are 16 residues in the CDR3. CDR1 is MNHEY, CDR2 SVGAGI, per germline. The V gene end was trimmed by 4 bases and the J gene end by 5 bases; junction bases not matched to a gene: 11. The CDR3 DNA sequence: TGTGCCAGCAGTTGGGGACAGGGTGGAGGGGAGTATGGCTACACCTTC. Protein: CASSWGQGGGEYGYTF.

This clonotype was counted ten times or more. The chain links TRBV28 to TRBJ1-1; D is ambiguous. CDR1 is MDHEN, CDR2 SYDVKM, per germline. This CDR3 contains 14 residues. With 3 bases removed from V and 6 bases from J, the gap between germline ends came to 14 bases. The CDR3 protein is CASSFYQFPAEAFF. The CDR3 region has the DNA TGTGCCAGCAGTTTTTATCAGTTCCCAGCTGAAGCTTTCTTT.

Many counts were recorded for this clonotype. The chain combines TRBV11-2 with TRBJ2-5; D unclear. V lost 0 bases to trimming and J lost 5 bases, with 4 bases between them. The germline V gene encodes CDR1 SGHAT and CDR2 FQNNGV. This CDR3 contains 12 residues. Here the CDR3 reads CASSLETETQYF. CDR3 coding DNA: TGTGCCAGCAGCTTAGAAACGGAGACCCAGTACTTC.

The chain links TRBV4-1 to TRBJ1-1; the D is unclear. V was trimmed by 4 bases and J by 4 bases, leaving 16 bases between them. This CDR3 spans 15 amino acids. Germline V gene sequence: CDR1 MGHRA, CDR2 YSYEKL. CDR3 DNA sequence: TGCGCCAGCAGCCTAAGATTGGGTTTGAGCACTGAAGCTTTCTTT. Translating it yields CASSLRLGLSTEAFF.

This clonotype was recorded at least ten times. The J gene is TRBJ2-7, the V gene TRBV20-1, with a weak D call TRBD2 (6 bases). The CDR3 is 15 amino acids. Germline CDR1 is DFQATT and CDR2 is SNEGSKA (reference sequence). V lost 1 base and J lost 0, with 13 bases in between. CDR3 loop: CSARGSGESSYEQYF. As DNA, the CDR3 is TGCAGTGCTAGAGGGTCGGGGGAAAGCTCCTACGAGCAGTACTTC.

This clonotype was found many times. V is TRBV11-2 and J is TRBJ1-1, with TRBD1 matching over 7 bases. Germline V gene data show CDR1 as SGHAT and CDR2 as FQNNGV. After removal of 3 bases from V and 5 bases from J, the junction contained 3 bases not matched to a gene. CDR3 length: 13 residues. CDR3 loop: CASSLDRRTEAFF. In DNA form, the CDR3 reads TGTGCCAGCAGCTTGGACAGGAGGACTGAAGCTTTCTTT.

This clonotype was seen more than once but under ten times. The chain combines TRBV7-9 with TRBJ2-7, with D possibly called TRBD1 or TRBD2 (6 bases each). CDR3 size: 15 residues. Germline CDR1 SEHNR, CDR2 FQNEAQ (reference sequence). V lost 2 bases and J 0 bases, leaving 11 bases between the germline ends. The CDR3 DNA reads TGTGCCAGCAGCTTATTGGGGGGCCCCTCCTACGAGCAGTACTTC. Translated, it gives CASSLLGGPSYEQYF.

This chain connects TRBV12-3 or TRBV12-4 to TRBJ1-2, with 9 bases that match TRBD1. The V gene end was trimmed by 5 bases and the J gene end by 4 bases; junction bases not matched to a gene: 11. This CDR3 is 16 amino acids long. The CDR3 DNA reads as TGTGCCAGCAGTACACCCCCGGGACAGGGAGTCTATGGCTACACCTTC. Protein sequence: CASSTPPGQGVYGYTF.

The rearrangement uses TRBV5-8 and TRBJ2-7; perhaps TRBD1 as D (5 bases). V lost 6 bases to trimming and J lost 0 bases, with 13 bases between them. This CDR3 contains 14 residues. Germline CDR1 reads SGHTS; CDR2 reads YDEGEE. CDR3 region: CASKQDMNSYEQYF. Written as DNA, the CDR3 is TGTGCCAGCAAACAGGATATGAACTCCTACGAGCAGTACTTC.

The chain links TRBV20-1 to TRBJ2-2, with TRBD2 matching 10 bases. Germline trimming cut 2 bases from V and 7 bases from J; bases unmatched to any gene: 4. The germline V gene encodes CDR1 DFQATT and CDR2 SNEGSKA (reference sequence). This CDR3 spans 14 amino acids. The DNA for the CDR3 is TGCAGTGCTAGACTAGCGGGGGTGGTCGGGGAGCTGTTTTTT. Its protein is CSARLAGVVGELFF.

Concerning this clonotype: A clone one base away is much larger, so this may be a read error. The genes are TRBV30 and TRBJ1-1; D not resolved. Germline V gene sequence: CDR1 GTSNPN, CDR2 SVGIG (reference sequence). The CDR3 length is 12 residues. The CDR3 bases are TGTGCCTGGAGTGTACCTTACACTGAAGCTTCCTTT. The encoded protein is CAWSVPYTEASF. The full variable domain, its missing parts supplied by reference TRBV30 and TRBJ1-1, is SQTIHQWPATLVQPVGSPLSLECTVEGTSNPNLYWYRQAAGRGLQLLFYSVGIGQISSEVPQNLSASRPQDRQFILSSKKLLLSDSGFYLCAWSVPYTEASFGQGTRLTVV.

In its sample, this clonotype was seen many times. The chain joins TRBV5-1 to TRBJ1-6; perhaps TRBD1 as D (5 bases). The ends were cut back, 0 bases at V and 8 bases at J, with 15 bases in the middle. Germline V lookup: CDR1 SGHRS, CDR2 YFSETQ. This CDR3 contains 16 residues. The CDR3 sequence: CASSLAETVPDSPLHF. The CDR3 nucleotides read TGCGCCAGCAGCTTGGCCGAGACAGTGCCGGATTCACCCCTCCACTTT.

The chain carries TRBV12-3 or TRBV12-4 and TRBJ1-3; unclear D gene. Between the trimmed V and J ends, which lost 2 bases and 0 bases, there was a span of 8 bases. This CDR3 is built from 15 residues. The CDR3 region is CASSLWPHSGNTIYF. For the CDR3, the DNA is TGTGCCAGCAGTTTATGGCCCCACTCTGGAAACACCATATATTTT.

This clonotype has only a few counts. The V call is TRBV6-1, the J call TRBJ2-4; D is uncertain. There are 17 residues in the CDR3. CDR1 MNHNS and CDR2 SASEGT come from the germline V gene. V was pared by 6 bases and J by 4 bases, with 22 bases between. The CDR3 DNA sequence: TGTGCCAGCAGCCACTGGTCGGACGCCGGATTGAAAAACATTCAGTACTTC. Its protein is CASSHWSDAGLKNIQYF.

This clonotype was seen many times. This chain's CDR3 is CSASDRPSYGYTF. In DNA, the CDR3 is TGCAGTGCTAGTGACAGGCCCAGCTATGGCTACACCTTC. V gene TRBV20-1 combines with J gene TRBJ1-2, with a possible D match to TRBD1 (6 bases). The CDR3 is 13 residues long. Germline CDR1 DFQATT, CDR2 SNEGSKA (reference sequence). The ends were cut back, 3 bases at V and 4 bases at J, with 12 bases in the middle.

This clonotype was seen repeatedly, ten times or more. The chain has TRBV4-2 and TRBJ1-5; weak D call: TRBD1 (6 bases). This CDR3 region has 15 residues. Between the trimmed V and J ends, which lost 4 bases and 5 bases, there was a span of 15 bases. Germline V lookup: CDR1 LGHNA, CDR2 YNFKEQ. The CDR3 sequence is CASSPSGDSDQPQHF. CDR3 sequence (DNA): TGTGCCAGCAGCCCGTCAGGGGATTCAGATCAGCCCCAGCATTTT.

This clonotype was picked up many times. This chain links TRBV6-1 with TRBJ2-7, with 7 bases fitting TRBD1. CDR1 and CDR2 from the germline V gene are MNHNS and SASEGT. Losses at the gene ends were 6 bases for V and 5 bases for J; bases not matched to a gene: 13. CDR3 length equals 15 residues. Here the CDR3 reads CASREIKTGFDEQYF. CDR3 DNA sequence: TGTGCCAGCAGGGAGATTAAGACAGGGTTTGACGAGCAGTACTTC.

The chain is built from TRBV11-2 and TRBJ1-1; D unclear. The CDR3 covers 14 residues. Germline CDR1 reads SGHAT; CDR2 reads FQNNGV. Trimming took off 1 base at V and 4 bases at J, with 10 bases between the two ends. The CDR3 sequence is CASSLVQEATEAFF. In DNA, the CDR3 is TGTGCCAGCAGCTTAGTCCAGGAGGCCACTGAAGCTTTCTTT.

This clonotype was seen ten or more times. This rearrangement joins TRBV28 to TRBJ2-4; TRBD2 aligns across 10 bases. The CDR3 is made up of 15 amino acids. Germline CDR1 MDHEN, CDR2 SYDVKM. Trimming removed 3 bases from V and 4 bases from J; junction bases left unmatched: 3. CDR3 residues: CASSLWTSGKNIQYF. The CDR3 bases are TGTGCCAGCAGTTTGTGGACTAGCGGAAAAAACATTCAGTACTTC.

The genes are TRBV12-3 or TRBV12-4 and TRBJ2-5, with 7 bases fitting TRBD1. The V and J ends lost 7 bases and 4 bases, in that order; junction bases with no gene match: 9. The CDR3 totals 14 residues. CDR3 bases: TGTGCCAGCAACGACGGGGACAGAGTAGAGACCCAGTACTTC. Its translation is CASNDGDRVETQYF.

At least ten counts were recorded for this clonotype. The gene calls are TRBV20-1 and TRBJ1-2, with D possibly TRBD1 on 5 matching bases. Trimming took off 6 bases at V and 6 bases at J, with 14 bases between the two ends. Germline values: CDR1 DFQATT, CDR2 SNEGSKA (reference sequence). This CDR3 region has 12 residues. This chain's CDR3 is CSAPPGAHGYTF. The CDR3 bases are TGCAGTGCCCCCCCCGGGGCCCATGGCTACACCTTC.